This T cell receptor (beta chain) was retrieved from a study of CD8+CD57+ T cells in acquired aplastic anemia. Study observations and caveats: Patients had twenty-nine CD8+ CDR3 sequences in common with controls (the shared set). CD8+ Simpson's diversity did not differ significantly between patients and controls.

V lost 6 bases and J 8 bases, leaving 14 bases between the germline ends. The germline CDR1 and CDR2 sequences are MGHDK and SYGVNS. The CDR3 totals 13 residues. About this clonotype itself: What it recognizes is unknown.

TCR beta VDJ and CDR3 were profiled, and genomic DNA was the template. TCRdb recomputed calls from the reads with MiXCR, one row per CDR3 protein. The sample carries tens of thousands of distinct CDR3 sequences, less than 60% recorded once. Sequencing used sorted CD4+, CD8+, or CD8+CD57+ T cells (not recorded which) from PBMCs. The chain has TRBV25-1 and TRBJ2-1, with D perhaps TRBD2 (5 bases). The sequence derives from a human donor in good health, serving as a control. The CDR3, as DNA: TGTGCCAGCAGCAAAGAGGGTTGGGATGAGCAGTTCTTC. Translating it yields CASSKEGWDEQFF.